The clone carrying this T cell receptor (beta chain) was recorded a few times. Its target is unknown. The data stem from a study of human T cells and chemical hapten exposure. About the research overall: Small differences in pooled library volume mainly drove the variation in TCR yields per sample.

V lost 4 bases and J 0 bases, leaving 10 bases between the germline ends. The CDR3 covers 15 residues. Study results and caveats: DPC sensitization did not alter TCRs above 1 in 1000 frequency.

Time point defined: healthy volunteer bleed at 2 weeks. It was unfractionated whole blood from which total RNA was extracted. Unique molecular identifiers were attached to individual cDNA molecules within the library. Original processing methods: Counts of TCRs in each sample centred on a median of about 96,000 and extended from approximately 20,000 to 700,000. TCRdb used MiXCR to reprocess the RACE reads, holding one entry per CDR3 protein. The V and J calls follow TCRdb's processing rather than the paper's. Among around 130,000 distinct CDR3 sequences listed, about 9% were seen once. The sequencing input was whole blood. The genes are TRBV12-3 or TRBV12-4 and TRBJ2-1; D is uncertain. This clonotype was obtained from a male donor in good health. Some clones in this sample may be carry-over from other donors' samples. The CDR3 sequence is CASSSGPSSYNEQFF. Here the CDR3 DNA reads TGTGCCAGCAGTTCCGGGCCTTCCTCCTACAATGAGCAGTTCTTC.